This entry features one T cell receptor (beta chain) sequence. The entry originates in a study of blood T cell repertoires in COVID-19. Background on the study: Samples representing acute and convalescent COVID-19 were sourced from the United States, Italy and Spain.

Participant ages covered roughly 18 to 89 years across 20 to 25 US areas. Original data processing: Amplifying reference gene primers gave estimates of nucleated cell counts. Assay used: immunoSEQ multiplex PCR; TCRdb lists only in-frame clones, some missing. V and J calls and clone size are copied from that table; D and trimming were computed from the DNA. In the table there are around 500,000 clones, about 88% of which are singletons. Sequenced material: PBMCs or T cells enriched from blood (not recorded which). This sequence originates from a woman in her fifties or sixties who had recovered from COVID-19.

CDR3 nucleotides: TGTGCCAGCGCAGACAGGGGTGGAGGAAACACCATATATTTT. Translation gives CASADRGGGNTIYF. V usage is TRBV11-3 and J usage is TRBJ1-3; 8 bases align to TRBD1. The J segment lost 4 bases and the V segment lost 8 bases, leaving 7 bases of the junction unmatched. Germline-derived CDR1 and CDR2 are SGHNT and YENEEA. The CDR3 consists of 14 residues.